This T cell receptor (beta chain) was sequenced for a study of T cells in Graves' hyperthyroidism and ophthalmopathy. Study as a whole: Upon initial diagnosis and before any treatment, peripheral blood was collected.

General observations from the study: Ophthalmopathy got predicted by the model a median roughly six months before its onset. Among clonotypes expanded in thyroid above 0.001, most were also found in blood.

Researchers took RNA transcripts and amplified the TCR beta CDR3 regions from them. First-round RT-PCR targeting the TCR CDR3 was performed with the HTBI primer set. TCRdb redid the calling of the multiplex PCR reads with MiXCR, one entry per CDR3 protein. The sample has around 420,000 distinct CDR3 sequences, around 14% seen once. This CDR3 has 14 residues. V lost 4 bases and J 0 bases, leaving 11 bases between the germline ends. CDR1 and CDR2 from the germline V gene are SGHDT and YYEEEE. This clonotype was detected many times. Its antigen is unidentified. The chain carries TRBV5-6 and TRBJ2-7; D may be TRBD2 (6 bases). This clonotype originated in a woman aged 18-29 years with Graves' hyperthyroidism. The sample was blood. The CDR3 reads CASSIAGSSYEQYF. The CDR3 DNA sequence: TGTGCCAGCAGCATTGCGGGGAGCTCCTACGAGCAGTACTTC.